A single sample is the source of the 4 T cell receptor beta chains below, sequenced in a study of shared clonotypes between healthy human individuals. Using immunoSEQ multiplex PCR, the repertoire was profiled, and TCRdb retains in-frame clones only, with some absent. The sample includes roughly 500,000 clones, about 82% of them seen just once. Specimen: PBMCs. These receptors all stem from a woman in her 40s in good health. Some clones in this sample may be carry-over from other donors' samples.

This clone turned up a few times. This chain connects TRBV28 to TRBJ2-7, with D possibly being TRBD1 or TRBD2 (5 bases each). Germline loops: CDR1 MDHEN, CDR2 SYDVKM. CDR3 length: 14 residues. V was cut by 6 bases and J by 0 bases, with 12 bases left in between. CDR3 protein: CASRLAGTSYEQYF. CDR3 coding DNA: TGTGCCAGCAGGCTAGCAGGGACCTCCTACGAGCAGTACTTC.

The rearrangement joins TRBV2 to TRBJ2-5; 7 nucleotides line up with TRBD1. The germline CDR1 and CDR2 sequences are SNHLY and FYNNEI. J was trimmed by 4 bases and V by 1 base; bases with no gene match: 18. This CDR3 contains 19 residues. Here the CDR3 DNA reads TGTGCCAGCAGTGAAGGCCCAGGGGGTTGGTCGGGCGACGGAGAGACCCAGTACTTC. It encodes CASSEGPGGWSGDGETQYF.

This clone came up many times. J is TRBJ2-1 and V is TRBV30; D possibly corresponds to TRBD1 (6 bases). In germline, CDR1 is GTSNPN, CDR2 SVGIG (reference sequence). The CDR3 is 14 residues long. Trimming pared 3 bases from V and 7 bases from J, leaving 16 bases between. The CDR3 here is CAWSSGTWGNEQFF. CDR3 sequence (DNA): TGTGCCTGGAGCTCCGGGACATGGGGAAATGAGCAGTTCTTC.

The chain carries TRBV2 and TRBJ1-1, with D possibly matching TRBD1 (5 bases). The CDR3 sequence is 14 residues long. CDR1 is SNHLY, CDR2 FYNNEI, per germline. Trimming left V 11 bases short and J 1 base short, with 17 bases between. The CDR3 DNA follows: TGTGCCTGCTCGGCCGGGACGTCGAACACTGAAGCTTTCTTT. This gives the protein CACSAGTSNTEAFF.